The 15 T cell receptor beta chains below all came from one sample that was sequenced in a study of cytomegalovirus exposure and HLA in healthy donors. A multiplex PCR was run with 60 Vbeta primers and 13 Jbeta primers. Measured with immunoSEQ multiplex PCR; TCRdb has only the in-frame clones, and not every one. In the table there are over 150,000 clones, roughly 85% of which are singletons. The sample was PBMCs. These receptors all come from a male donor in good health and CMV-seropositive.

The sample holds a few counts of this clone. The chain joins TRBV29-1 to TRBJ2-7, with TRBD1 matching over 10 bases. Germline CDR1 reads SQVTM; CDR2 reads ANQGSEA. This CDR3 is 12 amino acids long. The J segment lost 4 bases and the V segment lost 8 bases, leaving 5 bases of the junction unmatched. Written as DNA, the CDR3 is TGCAGCATACGGACAGGGGGGTACGAGCAGTACTTC. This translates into CSIRTGGYEQYF.

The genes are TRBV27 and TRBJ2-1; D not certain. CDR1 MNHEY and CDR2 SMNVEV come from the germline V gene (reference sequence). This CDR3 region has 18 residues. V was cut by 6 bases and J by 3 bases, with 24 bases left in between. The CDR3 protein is CASSLVSRNPLGYNEQFF. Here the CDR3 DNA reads TGTGCCAGCAGCTTAGTCAGCAGGAACCCCTTGGGCTACAATGAGCAGTTCTTC.

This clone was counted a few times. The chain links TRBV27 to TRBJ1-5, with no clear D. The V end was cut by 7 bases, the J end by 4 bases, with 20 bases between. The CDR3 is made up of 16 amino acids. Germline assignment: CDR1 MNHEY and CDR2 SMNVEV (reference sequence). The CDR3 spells CASTVRSRLGNQPQHF. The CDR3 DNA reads TGTGCCAGCACCGTCAGATCGCGACTTGGGAATCAGCCCCAGCATTTT.

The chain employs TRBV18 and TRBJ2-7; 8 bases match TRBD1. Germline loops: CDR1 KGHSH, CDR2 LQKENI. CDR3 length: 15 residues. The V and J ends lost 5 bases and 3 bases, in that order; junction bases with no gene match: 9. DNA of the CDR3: TGTGCCAGCTCAGCCGGGACAGGAAGAAACTACGAGCAGTACTTC. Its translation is CASSAGTGRNYEQYF.

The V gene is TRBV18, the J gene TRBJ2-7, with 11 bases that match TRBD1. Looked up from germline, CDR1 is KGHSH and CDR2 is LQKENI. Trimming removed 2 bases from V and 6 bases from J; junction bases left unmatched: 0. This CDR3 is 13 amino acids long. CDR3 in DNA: TGTGCCAGCTCACCAGGGACAGGGGGCGAGCAGTACTTC. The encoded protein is CASSPGTGGEQYF.

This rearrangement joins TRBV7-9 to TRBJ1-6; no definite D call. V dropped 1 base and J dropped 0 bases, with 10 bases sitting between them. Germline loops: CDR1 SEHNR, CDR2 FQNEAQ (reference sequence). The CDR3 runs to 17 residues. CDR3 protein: CASSLVGRISYNSPLHF. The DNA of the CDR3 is TGTGCCAGCAGCTTAGTTGGCAGAATCTCCTATAATTCACCCCTCCACTTT.

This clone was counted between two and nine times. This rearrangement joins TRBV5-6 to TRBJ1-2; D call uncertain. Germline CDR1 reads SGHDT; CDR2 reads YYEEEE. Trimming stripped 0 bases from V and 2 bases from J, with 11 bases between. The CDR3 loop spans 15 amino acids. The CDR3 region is CASSLEWRLNYGYTF. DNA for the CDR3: TGTGCCAGCAGCTTGGAGTGGCGACTCAACTATGGCTACACCTTC.

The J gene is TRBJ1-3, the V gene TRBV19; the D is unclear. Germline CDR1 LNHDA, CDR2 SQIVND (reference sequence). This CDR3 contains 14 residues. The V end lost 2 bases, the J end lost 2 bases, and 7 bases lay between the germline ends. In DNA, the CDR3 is TGTGCCAGTAGTATAAACGGAGCTGGAAACACCATATATTTT. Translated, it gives CASSINGAGNTIYF.

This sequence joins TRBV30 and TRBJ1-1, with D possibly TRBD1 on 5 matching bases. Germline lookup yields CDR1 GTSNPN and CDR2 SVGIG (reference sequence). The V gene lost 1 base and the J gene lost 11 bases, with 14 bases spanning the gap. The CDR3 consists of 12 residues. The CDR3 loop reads CAWSAGGARAFF. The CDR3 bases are TGTGCCTGGAGTGCGGGGGGAGCTCGGGCTTTCTTT.

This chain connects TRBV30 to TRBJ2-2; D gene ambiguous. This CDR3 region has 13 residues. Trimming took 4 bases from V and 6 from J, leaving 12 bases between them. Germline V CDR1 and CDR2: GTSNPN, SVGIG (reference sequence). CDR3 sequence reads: CAWTRLASGELFF. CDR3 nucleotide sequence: TGTGCCTGGACCCGACTGGCCTCCGGGGAGCTGTTTTTT.

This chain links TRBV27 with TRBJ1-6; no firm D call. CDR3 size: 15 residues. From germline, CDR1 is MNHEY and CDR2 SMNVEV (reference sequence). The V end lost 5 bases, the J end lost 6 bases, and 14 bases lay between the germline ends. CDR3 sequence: CASSLRQAPNSPLHF. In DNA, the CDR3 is TGTGCCAGCAGTCTCCGGCAGGCTCCTAATTCACCCCTCCACTTT.

CDR3 nucleotide sequence: TGTGCCAGCAGCTCGGACAGGGGGTACAATGAGCAGTTCTTC. Its protein product is CASSSDRGYNEQFF. The chain carries TRBV7-2 and TRBJ2-1; TRBD1 agrees at 10 bases. In germline, CDR1 is SGHTA, CDR2 FQGNSA. Trimming cost V 4 bases and J 4 bases; bases outside gene matches: 1. This CDR3 contains 14 residues.

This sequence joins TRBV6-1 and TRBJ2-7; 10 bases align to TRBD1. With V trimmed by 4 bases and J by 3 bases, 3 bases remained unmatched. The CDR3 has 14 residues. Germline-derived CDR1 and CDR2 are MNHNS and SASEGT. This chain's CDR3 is CASSVGQGIYEQYF. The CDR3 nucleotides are TGTGCCAGCAGTGTGGGACAGGGGATCTACGAGCAGTACTTC.

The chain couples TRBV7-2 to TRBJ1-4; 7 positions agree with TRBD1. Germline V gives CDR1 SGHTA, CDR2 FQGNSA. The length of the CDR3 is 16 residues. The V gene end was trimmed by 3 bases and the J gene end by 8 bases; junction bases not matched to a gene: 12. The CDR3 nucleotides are TGTGCCAGCAGCTTTGGGCTCGGGGACAGTGGGGAAAAACTGTTTTTT. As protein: CASSFGLGDSGEKLFF.

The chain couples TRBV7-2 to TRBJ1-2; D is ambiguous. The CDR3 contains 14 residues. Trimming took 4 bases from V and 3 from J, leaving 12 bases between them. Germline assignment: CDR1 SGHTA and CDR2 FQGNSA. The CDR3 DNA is TGTGCCAGCAGCTCTACGGTGGGCTACTATGGCTACACCTTC. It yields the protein CASSSTVGYYGYTF.